This T cell receptor beta chain was sequenced in a study of shared clonotypes between healthy human individuals. Study as a whole: Researchers assigned three CD4 naive, three CD4 memory, two CD8 naive and one CD8 memory plate to each donor.

As concerns this clone: Its antigen is still unknown.

Overall study findings and caveats: Rarefaction curves obtained for sorted subsets showed sequencing incomplete despite large depth.

Between the trimmed V and J ends, which lost 0 bases and 3 bases, there was a span of 6 bases. Per germline, CDR1 MNHNY and CDR2 SVGAGI (reference sequence). This CDR3 is built from 13 residues. Produced via immunoSEQ multiplex PCR; TCRdb's table is partial and in-frame only. The table has approximately 1.5 million clones, 98% to 99% seen once. This TCR derives from a man younger than 45 in good health. Sequenced: naive CD4+ T cells sorted from blood. Subset specified: CD45RA+ positively selected. J is TRBJ2-7 and V is TRBV6-6; D is uncertain. CDR3: CASSYSALYEQYF. CDR3 in DNA: TGTGCCAGCAGTTACTCGGCCCTCTACGAGCAGTACTTC.